This TCR beta chain was found in a study of blood T cell repertoires in COVID-19. Turning to the study itself: Two consecutive negative NP/OP PCR tests, clearance, or resolved symptoms defined Cohort 3 recovery. The origin of the acute and convalescent COVID-19 samples was the United States, Italy and Spain.

This CDR3 has 12 amino acids. After removal of 7 bases from V and 5 bases from J, the junction contained 2 bases not matched to a gene. Researchers sorted participants into cohorts using their self-reported clinical history. The assay was immunoSEQ multiplex PCR, and TCRdb's table has in-frame clones only and misses some. Altogether some 180,000 clones are present, about 85% being singletons, with the ten largest covering around 23%. The sequenced sample consisted of PBMCs or T cells enriched from blood (not recorded which). V usage is TRBV12-3 or TRBV12-4 and J usage is TRBJ1-2; 9 positions match TRBD1. This sequence was found in a woman aged 40 to 50 in a cohort exposed to, infected with or recovered from COVID-19 (not recorded which). The CDR3 protein is CASTDRGYGYTF. The CDR3 DNA sequence: TGTGCCAGCACGGACAGGGGATATGGCTACACCTTC.